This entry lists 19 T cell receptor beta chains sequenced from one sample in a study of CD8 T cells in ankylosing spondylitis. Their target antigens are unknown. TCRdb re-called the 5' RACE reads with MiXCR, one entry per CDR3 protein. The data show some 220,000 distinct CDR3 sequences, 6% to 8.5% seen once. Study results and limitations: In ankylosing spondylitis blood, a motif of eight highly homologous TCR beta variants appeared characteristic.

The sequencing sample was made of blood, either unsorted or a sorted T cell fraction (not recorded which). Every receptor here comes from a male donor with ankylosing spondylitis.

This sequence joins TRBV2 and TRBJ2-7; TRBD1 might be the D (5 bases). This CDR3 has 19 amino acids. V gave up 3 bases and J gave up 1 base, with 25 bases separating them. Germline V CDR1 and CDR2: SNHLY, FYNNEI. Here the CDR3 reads CASSESPLRTIGDSYEQYF. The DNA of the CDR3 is TGTGCCAGCAGTGAGTCCCCGCTTCGGACAATTGGGGATTCCTACGAGCAGTACTTC.

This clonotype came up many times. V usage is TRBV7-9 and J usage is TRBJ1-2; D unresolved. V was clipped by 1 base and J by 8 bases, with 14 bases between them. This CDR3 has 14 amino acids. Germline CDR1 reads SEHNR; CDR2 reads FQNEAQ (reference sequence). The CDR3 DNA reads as TGTGCCAGCAGCTTAGGATATTCGACCGGAGGCTACACCTTC. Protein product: CASSLGYSTGGYTF.

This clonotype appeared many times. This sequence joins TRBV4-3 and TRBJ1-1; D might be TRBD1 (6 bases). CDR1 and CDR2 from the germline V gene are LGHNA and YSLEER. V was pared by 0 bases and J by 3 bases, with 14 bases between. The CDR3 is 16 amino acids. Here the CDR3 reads CASSQDNTGSYTEAFF. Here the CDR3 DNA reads TGCGCCAGCAGCCAAGATAACACAGGGTCGTACACTGAAGCTTTCTTT.

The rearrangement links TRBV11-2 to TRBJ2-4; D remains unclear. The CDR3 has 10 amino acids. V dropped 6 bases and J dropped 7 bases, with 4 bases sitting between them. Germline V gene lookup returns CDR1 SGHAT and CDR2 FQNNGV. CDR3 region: CASRENIQYF. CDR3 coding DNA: TGTGCCAGCAGGGAGAACATTCAGTACTTC.

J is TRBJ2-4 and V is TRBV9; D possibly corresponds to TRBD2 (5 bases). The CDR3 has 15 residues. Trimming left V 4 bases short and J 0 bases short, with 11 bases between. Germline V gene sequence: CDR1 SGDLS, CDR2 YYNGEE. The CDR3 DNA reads TGTGCCAGCAGCCCGGACTTGCGAGCCAAAAACATTCAGTACTTC. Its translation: CASSPDLRAKNIQYF.

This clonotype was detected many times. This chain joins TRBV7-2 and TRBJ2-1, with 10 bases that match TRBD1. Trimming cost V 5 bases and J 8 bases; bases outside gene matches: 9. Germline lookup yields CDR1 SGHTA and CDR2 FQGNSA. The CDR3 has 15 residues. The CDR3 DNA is TGTGCCAGCAGCCTCCGGGGACAGGGGTTGGATGAGCAGTTCTTC. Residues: CASSLRGQGLDEQFF.

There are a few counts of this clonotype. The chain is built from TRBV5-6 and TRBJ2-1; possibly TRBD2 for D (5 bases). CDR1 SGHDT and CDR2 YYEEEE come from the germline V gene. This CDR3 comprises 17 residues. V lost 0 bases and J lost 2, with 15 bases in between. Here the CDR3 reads CASSLVGGSDPYNEQFF. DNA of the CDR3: TGTGCCAGCAGCTTGGTGGGCGGTAGCGACCCCTACAATGAGCAGTTCTTC.

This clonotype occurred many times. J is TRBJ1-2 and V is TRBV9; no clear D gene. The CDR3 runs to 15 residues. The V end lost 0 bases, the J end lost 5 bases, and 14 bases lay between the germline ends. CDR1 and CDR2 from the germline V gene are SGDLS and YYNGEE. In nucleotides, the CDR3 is TGTGCCAGCAGCGTAGACGGAGGCCCTGGTTATGGCTACACCTTC. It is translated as CASSVDGGPGYGYTF.

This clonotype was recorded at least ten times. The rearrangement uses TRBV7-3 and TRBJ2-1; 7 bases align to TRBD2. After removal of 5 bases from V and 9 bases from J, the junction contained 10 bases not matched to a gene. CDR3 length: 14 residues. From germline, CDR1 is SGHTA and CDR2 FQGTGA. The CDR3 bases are TGTGCCAGCAGCCCGTTGGGAGGGACGAGTGAGCAGTTCTTC. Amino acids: CASSPLGGTSEQFF.

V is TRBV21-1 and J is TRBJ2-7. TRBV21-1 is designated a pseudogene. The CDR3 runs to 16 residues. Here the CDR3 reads CASSRRRLSSSYEQYF. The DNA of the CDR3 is TGTGCCAGCAGCAGAAGACGGCTCTCGAGCTCCTACGAGCAGTACTTC.

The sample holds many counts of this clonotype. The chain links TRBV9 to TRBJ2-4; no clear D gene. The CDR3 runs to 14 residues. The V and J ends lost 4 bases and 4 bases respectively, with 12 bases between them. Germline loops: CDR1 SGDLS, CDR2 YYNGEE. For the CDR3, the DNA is TGTGCCAGCAGCCAAACAAGGATGAAAAACATTCAGTACTTC. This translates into CASSQTRMKNIQYF.

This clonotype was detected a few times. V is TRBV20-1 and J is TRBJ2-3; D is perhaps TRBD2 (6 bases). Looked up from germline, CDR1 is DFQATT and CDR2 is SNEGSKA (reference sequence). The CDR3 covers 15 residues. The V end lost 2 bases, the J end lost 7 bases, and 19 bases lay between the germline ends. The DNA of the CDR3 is TGCAGTGCTAGACAGACCGGGAGTCCGGCAAATACGCAGTATTTT. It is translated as CSARQTGSPANTQYF.

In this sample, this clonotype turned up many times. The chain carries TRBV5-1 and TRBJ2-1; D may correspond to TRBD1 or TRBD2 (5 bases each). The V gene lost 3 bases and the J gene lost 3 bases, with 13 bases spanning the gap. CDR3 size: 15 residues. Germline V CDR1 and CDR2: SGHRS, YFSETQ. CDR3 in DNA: TGCGCCAGCAGCTCGGGACCGGGGATCTACAATGAGCAGTTCTTC. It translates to CASSSGPGIYNEQFF.

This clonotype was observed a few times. The CDR3 loop is CSARVGGEYNEQFF. For the CDR3, the DNA is TGCAGTGCTAGGGTAGGAGGGGAATACAATGAGCAGTTCTTC. This chain uses TRBV20-1 with TRBJ2-1; a weak D match, TRBD2 (6 bases). V dropped 3 bases and J dropped 4 bases, with 13 bases sitting between them. There are 14 residues in the CDR3. Germline CDR1 reads DFQATT; CDR2 reads SNEGSKA (reference sequence).

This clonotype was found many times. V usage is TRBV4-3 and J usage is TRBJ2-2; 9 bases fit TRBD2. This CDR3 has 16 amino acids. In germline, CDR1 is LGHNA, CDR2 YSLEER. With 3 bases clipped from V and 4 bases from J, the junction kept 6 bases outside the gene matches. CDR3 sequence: CASSQLSGSFTGELFF. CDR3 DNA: TGCGCCAGCAGCCAGCTTAGCGGGAGTTTCACCGGGGAGCTGTTTTTT.

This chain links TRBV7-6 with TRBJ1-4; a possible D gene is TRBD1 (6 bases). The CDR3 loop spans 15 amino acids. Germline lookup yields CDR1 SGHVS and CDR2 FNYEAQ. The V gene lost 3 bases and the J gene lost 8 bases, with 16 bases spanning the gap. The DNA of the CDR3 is TGTGCCAGCAGCTTCACCTGGGGGGCCTCCGAAAAACTGTTTTTT. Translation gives CASSFTWGASEKLFF. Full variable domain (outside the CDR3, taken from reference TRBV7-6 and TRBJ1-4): GAGVSQSPRYKVTKRGQDVALRCDPISGHVSLYWYRQALGQGPEFLTYFNYEAQQDKSGLPNDRFSAERPEGSISTLTIQRTEQRDSAMYRCASSFTWGASEKLFFGSGTQLSVL.

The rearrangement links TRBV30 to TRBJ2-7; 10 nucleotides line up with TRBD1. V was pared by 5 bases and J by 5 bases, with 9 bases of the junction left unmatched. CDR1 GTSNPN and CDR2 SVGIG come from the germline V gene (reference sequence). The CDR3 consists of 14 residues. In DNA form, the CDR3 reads TGTGCCTGGCACTTCGGGACAGGGGACCACGAGCAGTACTTC. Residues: CAWHFGTGDHEQYF.

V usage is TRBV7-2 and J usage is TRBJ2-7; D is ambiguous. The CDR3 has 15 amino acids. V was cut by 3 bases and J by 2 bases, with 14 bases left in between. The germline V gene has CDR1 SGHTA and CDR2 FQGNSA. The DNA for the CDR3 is TGTGCCAGCAGCTTCCACACGGCGGCGACCTACGAGCAGTACTTC. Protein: CASSFHTAATYEQYF.

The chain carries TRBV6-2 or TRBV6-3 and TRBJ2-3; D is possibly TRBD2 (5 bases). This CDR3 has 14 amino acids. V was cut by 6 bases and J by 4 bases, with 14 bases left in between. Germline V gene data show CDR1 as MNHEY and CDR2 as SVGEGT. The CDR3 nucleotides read TGTGCCAGCAGCCCAATAAGAGGGCCAGATACGCAGTATTTT. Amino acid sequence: CASSPIRGPDTQYF.